The 10 T cell receptor beta chains in this list originate from one sample, sequenced in a study of CD8+ T cells in alopecia areata (dated by TCRdb to between 2017 and 2018). The library was built by means of the immunoSEQ multiplex PCR assay. For TCR sequencing, RNA was extracted from every sample and reverse transcribed into cDNA to serve as template. TCRdb limited this immuneACCESS table to in-frame rearrangements with V and J called. A share of clones is missing; checked studies link under half to unresolved V genes, and the rest is unexplained. In this sample the table shows about 42,000 clones, over 85% of which occur a single time. Over 15% of the sample goes to the ten largest clones. The sample's time point label, decoded: less than 25 weeks on oral tofacitinib. Interpreted using the paper, the treatment or condition label stands for: oral pan-JAK inhibitor, 5-10 mg twice daily. Here the sequenced sample was CD8+ T cells sorted from blood, taken at week 24, from a patient treated with tofacitinib. The receptor set was obtained from a human donor with alopecia areata.

The chain is built from TRBV5-4 and TRBJ1-2; the match to TRBD1 covers 9 bases. The CDR3 totals 15 residues. Germline values: CDR1 SGHNT, CDR2 YYREEE (reference sequence). V shed 4 bases, J shed 3 bases, and the junction held 7 bases outside the gene matches. CDR3 region: CASSDTGGNDYGYTF. CDR3 coding DNA: TGTGCCAGCAGCGACACAGGGGGCAACGACTATGGCTACACCTTC. Supplemented by reference TRBV5-4 and TRBJ1-2, the full variable domain reads ETGVTQSPTHLIKTRGQQVTLRCSSQSGHNTVSWYQQALGQGPQFIFQYYREEENGRGNFPPRFSGLQFPNYSSELNVNALELDDSALYLCASSDTGGNDYGYTFGSGTRLTVV.

V gene TRBV11-2 combines with J gene TRBJ2-7; perhaps TRBD1 as D (5 bases). Trimming removed 3 bases from V and 0 bases from J, with 12 bases in between. This CDR3 comprises 15 residues. Germline V gene lookup returns CDR1 SGHAT and CDR2 FQNNGV. The CDR3 DNA reads TGTGCCAGCAGCTTTAGAACAGGCAACTCCTACGAGCAGTACTTC. Its translation is CASSFRTGNSYEQYF.

The rearrangement joins TRBV27 to TRBJ1-1; no definite D call. Germline V gene sequence: CDR1 MNHEY, CDR2 SMNVEV (reference sequence). CDR3 length: 15 amino acids. Between the trimmed V and J ends, which lost 5 bases and 1 base, there was a span of 14 bases. The CDR3 loop is CASSGESHPNTEAFF. In DNA form, the CDR3 reads TGTGCCAGCAGTGGAGAAAGTCATCCGAACACTGAAGCTTTCTTT.

This chain uses TRBV6-5 with TRBJ2-1; D tentatively fits TRBD1 or TRBD2 (5 bases each). Germline CDR1 is MNHEY and CDR2 is SVGAGI. V gave up 8 bases and J gave up 0 bases, with 8 bases separating them. This CDR3 has 13 amino acids. CDR3 residues: CASRDRSYNEQFF. The CDR3 DNA sequence: TGTGCCAGCCGGGACCGCTCCTACAATGAGCAGTTCTTC.

This clone was counted only a few times. This chain links TRBV29-1 with TRBJ2-7, with D perhaps TRBD1 or TRBD2 (5 bases each). Germline lookup yields CDR1 SQVTM and CDR2 ANQGSEA. The germline V and J ends were trimmed by 4 bases and 4 bases, with 8 bases remaining between them. The CDR3 is made up of 11 amino acids. The DNA for the CDR3 is TGCAGCGTTGGGGGCGGGTACGAGCAGTACTTC. This translates into CSVGGGYEQYF.

The chain employs TRBV19 and TRBJ2-3, with TRBD2 identical over 7 bases. V shed 6 bases, J shed 6 bases, and the junction held 9 bases outside the gene matches. CDR3 size: 14 residues. The germline CDR1 and CDR2 sequences are LNHDA and SQIVND (reference sequence). The CDR3 sequence: CASSGTGGADTQYF. DNA for the CDR3: TGTGCCAGTAGCGGGACGGGGGGAGCTGATACGCAGTATTTT.

The V call is TRBV5-4, the J call TRBJ2-7; 13 nucleotides line up with TRBD2. The CDR3 totals 16 residues. CDR1 and CDR2 from the germline V gene are SGHNT and YYREEE (reference sequence). J gave up 5 bases and V 4 bases, and 9 bases lay outside the gene matches. The DNA of the CDR3 is TGTGCCAGCAGCGGGGGACTAGCGGGGTCCTTGAACGAGCAGTACTTC. It yields the protein CASSGGLAGSLNEQYF.

The chain links TRBV2 to TRBJ2-3; TRBD2 agrees at 13 bases. The CDR3 is 15 amino acids. The V gene's germline CDR1 is SNHLY and CDR2 FYNNEI. With V trimmed by 6 bases and J by 1 base, 1 base remained unmatched. CDR3 amino acids: CASSGTSGGTDTQYF. The CDR3 DNA reads TGTGCCAGCAGCGGGACTAGCGGGGGCACAGATACGCAGTATTTT.

The chain employs TRBV28 and TRBJ2-2, with 9 bases matching TRBD1. From germline, CDR1 is MDHEN and CDR2 SYDVKM. Trimming at V came to 3 bases and at J to 6 bases, leaving 8 bases not matched to a gene. This CDR3 spans 16 amino acids. Here the CDR3 DNA reads TGTGCCAGCAGTTTCTTAGGGACAGGGCCCCCCGGGGAGCTGTTTTTT. This gives the protein CASSFLGTGPPGELFF.

The V gene is TRBV7-9, the J gene TRBJ1-4; weak D call: TRBD1 (5 bases). The CDR3 covers 16 residues. The germline V gene has CDR1 SEHNR and CDR2 FQNEAQ (reference sequence). V was trimmed by 2 bases and J by 4 bases, leaving 14 bases between them. CDR3 nucleotides: TGTGCCAGCAGCTTATTACGGGGCGGAAGTAATGAAAAACTGTTTTTT. Its protein is CASSLLRGGSNEKLFF.